The text below deals with one T cell receptor beta chain. The antigen is unknown. The sample belongs to a study of cytomegalovirus exposure and HLA in healthy donors. Study-level results: Presence/absence analyses treated sequencing depth as roughly uniform across donors. Donor immune exposure was known only as CMV serostatus.

In germline, CDR1 is SGHRS, CDR2 YFSETQ. There are 14 residues in the CDR3. Trimming removed 0 bases from V and 4 bases from J; junction bases left unmatched: 4. PCR involved 60 Vbeta and 13 Jbeta primers. Sequencing was performed with immunoSEQ multiplex PCR; in TCRdb, only in-frame clones are kept and a portion is missing. The data contain under 200,000 clones, 65% to 90% of them seen just once; the ten biggest clones take up approximately 0.31%. This chain connects TRBV5-1 to TRBJ2-7; 7 nucleotides match TRBD1. This TCR came from a woman younger than 45 in good health and CMV-seronegative. Sequenced input: PBMCs. CDR3 sequence: CASSLEGTVYEQYF. CDR3 nucleotides: TGCGCCAGCAGCTTGGAGGGGACAGTGTACGAGCAGTACTTC.